Listed below are T cell receptor beta chains from one sample, sequenced in a study of T-cell memory formation after mild COVID-19. From the 5' RACE reads, TCRdb called clonotypes with MiXCR, one entry per CDR3 protein. The data show approximately 570,000 distinct CDR3 sequences, with 15% to 20% seen just once and around 11% held by the top ten. The sequencing input was PBMCs or a T cell subset sorted from them (not recorded which). The receptors stem from an adult woman who had mild COVID-19 (a few samples of this study predate the infection). Cell type and time point are not known. Both conserved end residues are part of each CDR3. Each record gives: J gene, clone size, D gene, V gene, CDR3 DNA, CDR3 protein. D genes are given only for firm matches. The size of a clone is reported for some rows only, either as once, few or many, or as a class for expanded clones.

TRBJ2-5 - - TRBV29-1 TGCAGCGTTTTTAAATTAGGGACTCCCATCGGAGTTGGAAGGACCCAGTACTTC CSVFKLGTPIGVGRTQYF
TRBJ1-4 - - TRBV24-1 TGTGCCACCAGTGATTTGAGACGACGGATTGTGGGTGAAAAACTGTTTTTT CATSDLRRRIVGEKLFF
TRBJ2-5 few TRBD1 TRBV12-3/TRBV12-4 TGTGCCAGCAGATCCAACAGGGGTGGAGAGACCCAGTACTTC CASRSNRGGETQYF
TRBJ2-1 - - TRBV29-1 TGCAGCGTTGAACGGGGCGTCGGCAATGAGCAGTTCTTC CSVERGVGNEQFF
TRBJ1-1 - - TRBV29-1 TGCAGCGTTGAAGAGGGGGGGACTGAAGCTTTCTTT CSVEEGGTEAFF
TRBJ2-7 - TRBD2 TRBV2 TGTGCCAGCAGTGAGCTGGCGGGAGTAGGCAACGAGCAGTACTTC CASSELAGVGNEQYF
TRBJ2-1 - - TRBV12-3/TRBV12-4 TGTGCCAGCAGCTGGGGTTACGGGGAGCAGTTCTTC CASSWGYGEQFF
TRBJ2-7 - - TRBV5-1 TGCGCCAGCAGCTTCTTGCAGGTAGGAAACGAGCAGTACTTC CASSFLQVGNEQYF
TRBJ2-2 - TRBD1 TRBV25-1 TGTGCCAGCAGTGGATTTCCGGACAGGGGAGTGGTGAACACCGGGGAGCTGTTTTTT CASSGFPDRGVVNTGELFF
TRBJ1-1 - - TRBV7-2 TGTGCCAGCAGCTTATATACAGGGAACACTGAAGCTTTCTTT CASSLYTGNTEAFF
TRBJ2-6 - - TRBV7-9 TGTGCCAGCATCCCTTTAAACTCTGGGGCCAACGTCCTGACTTTC CASIPLNSGANVLTF
TRBJ1-3 few - TRBV7-2 TGTGCCAGCAGTCCCCCGGGGGCCAGGCAGAGCTCTGGAAACACCATATATTTT CASSPPGARQSSGNTIYF
TRBJ2-1 few - TRBV7-9 TGTGCCAGCAGGGACGGCCCTTACAATGAGCAGTTCTTC CASRDGPYNEQFF
TRBJ2-7 - - TRBV7-2 TGTGCCAGCAGCTCGCCAGAGCGTTGGGACGAGCAGTACTTC CASSSPERWDEQYF
TRBJ2-7 - TRBD1 TRBV5-1 TGCGCCAGCAGCTTGGGTCTCCGGGACAGCTCCTACGAGCAGTACTTC CASSLGLRDSSYEQYF
TRBJ2-7 - - TRBV2 TGTGCCAGCAGACCCGCTCCCTACGAGCAGTACTTC CASRPAPYEQYF
TRBJ1-2 - TRBD1 TRBV5-6 TGTGCCAGCAGCTTAGGACAGGGGGGCTACACCTTC CASSLGQGGYTF
TRBJ2-3 - - TRBV4-1 TGCGCCAGCAGCCAAGAAGGCCCACACGGTGCAGATACGCAGTATTTT CASSQEGPHGADTQYF
TRBJ2-7 few - TRBV6-6 TGTGCCAGCAGTTACTCGACCGTAACCTACGAGCAGTACTTC CASSYSTVTYEQYF
TRBJ1-1 - - TRBV5-1 TGCGCCAGCAGCCCCTTCGGACTTCCTGAAGCTTTCTTT CASSPFGLPEAFF
TRBJ2-3 few - TRBV4-1 TGCGCCAGCAGCCAGGTACTAGGGATCTATCCAGATACGCAGTATTTT CASSQVLGIYPDTQYF
TRBJ2-3 few TRBD2 TRBV30 TGTGCCTGGAGTGGACTAGCGGGCGGGGATACGCAGTATTTT CAWSGLAGGDTQYF
TRBJ2-7 - - TRBV7-9 TGTGCCAGCAGCTTAACGGGACATACCTACGAGCAGTACTTC CASSLTGHTYEQYF
TRBJ2-1 - TRBD2 TRBV7-8 TGTGCCAGCAGCTCGTGGACTAGTGGGTACAATGAGCAGTTCTTC CASSSWTSGYNEQFF
TRBJ2-5 - - TRBV9 TGTGCCAGCAGCCCCGGGACTCAACCCCGGGAGACCCAGTACTTC CASSPGTQPRETQYF
TRBJ1-1 few - TRBV5-5 TGTGCCTCTGTGCGAGCCGGGGGGTCTGAAGCTTTCTTT CASVRAGGSEAFF
TRBJ2-1 few - TRBV7-8 TGTGCCAGCAGCTTAGGTCGACAGAGCCTGATCTACAATGAGCAGTTCTTC CASSLGRQSLIYNEQFF
TRBJ2-1 few - TRBV7-2 TGTGCCAGCAAACCCTCGATAGGAGATGAGCAGTTCTTC CASKPSIGDEQFF
TRBJ2-1 few TRBD2 TRBV24-1 TGTGCCACCAGTGATGCCGGGACTAGCTCCTACAATGAGCAGTTCTTC CATSDAGTSSYNEQFF
TRBJ2-7 - - TRBV20-1 TGCAGTGCTAGAGACACCTCGCGGGGATCCTACGAGCAGTACTTC CSARDTSRGSYEQYF
TRBJ2-7 - - TRBV5-4 TGTGCCAGCAGCGCATGGACGGCCACCTACGAGCAGTACTTC CASSAWTATYEQYF
TRBJ1-1 few - TRBV20-1 TGCAGTGCTAGGGACGGCAGATTTGAAGCTTTCTTT CSARDGRFEAFF